This TCR beta chain was profiled in a study of CD8 T cells in ankylosing spondylitis (dated by TCRdb to about 2017). With respect to the entire study: The study profiled T cell receptor beta repertoires in healthy donors and ankylosing spondylitis patients to find disease-linked TCR variants. The full study cohort comprised around 25 ankylosing spondylitis patients and roughly 100 healthy donors. Samples of peripheral blood were taken, and for ankylosing spondylitis patients, synovial fluid was collected as well.

At least ten counts were recorded for this clonotype. This receptor's antigen is unknown. Base qualities are not at hand, and no much larger clone is one base apart. The CDR1 and CDR2 encoded by the germline V gene (reference sequence) are LGHDT and YNNKEL. The junction shows trimming of 3 bases on V and 5 bases on J, plus 14 bases between the germline ends. The CDR3 runs 15 amino acids, cysteine and phenylalanine included. Of all the DNA, just the CDR3 is kept, 45 bases in frame from base 1. The paper's findings and limits, for the study overall: Some motif variants were previously reported in synovial fluid and blood of reactive arthritis patients, suggesting common disease-initiation mechanisms. The disease-linked clones showed a CD8+ phenotype and occurred at relatively low frequencies in peripheral blood. Blood from ankylosing spondylitis patients appeared to be characterized by a TCR beta motif made up of about 8 highly homologous amino acid variants. Significant enrichment of the disease-linked clones was reported in matched synovial fluid samples from ankylosing spondylitis patients.

The run used an Illumina HiSeq 2500. Quantitative 5'-RACE with molecular barcodes was used to prepare TCR beta libraries. For the original study's pipeline: To identify disease-linked TCR variants, a new computational method was used, one built on a probabilistic model of VDJ rearrangement. The raw public reads went through TCRdb reprocessing: fastp at Q25, MiXCR clone calling, in-frame beta chains kept. Identical CDR3 proteins give one entry, which carries the most common genes and DNA. TCRdb assigned the V and J calls; the authors' analysis was not used. Present in this sample are around 490,000 distinct CDR3 sequences, 5.3% of which were seen just once. The top ten constitute 3.5% of the sample.

The clonotype was recovered from a male donor with ankylosing spondylitis. The source material was blood, either unsorted or a sorted T cell fraction (not recorded which). The sequence is built from TRBV3-1 and TRBJ2-1, and TRBD1 may be the D gene, going by 5 matching bases. The CDR3 region: CASSHWKRGDNEQFF. The DNA is TGTGCCAGCAGCCATTGGAAAAGGGGTGACAATGAGCAGTTCTTC.